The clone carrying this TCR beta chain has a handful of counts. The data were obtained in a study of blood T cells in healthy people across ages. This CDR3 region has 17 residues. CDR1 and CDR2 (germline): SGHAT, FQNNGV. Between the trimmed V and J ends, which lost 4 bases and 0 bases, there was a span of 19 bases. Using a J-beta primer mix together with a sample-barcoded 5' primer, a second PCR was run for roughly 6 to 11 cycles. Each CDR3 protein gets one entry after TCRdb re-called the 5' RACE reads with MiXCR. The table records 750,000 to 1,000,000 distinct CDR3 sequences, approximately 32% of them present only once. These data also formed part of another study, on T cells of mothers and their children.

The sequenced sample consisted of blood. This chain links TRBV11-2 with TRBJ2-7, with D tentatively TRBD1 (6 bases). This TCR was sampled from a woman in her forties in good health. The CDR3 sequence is CASSSSDRLPVSYEQYF. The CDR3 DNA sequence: TGTGCCAGCAGCTCCTCCGACAGGCTTCCAGTCTCCTACGAGCAGTACTTC.